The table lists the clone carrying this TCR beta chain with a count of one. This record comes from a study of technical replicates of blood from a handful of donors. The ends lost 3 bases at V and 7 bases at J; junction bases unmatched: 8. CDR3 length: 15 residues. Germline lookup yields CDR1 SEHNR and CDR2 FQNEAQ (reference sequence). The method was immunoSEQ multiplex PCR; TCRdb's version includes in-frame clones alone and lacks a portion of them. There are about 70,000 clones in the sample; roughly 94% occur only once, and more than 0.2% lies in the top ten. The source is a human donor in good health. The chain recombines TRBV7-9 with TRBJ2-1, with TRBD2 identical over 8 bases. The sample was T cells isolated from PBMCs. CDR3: CASSFSGSLRNEQFF. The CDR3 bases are TGTGCCAGCAGCTTCAGCGGGAGTCTAAGGAATGAGCAGTTCTTC.